These 22 T cell receptor beta chains came from one sample sequenced in a study of T cells in Graves' hyperthyroidism and ophthalmopathy. Template material for amplifying TCR beta CDR3 regions consisted of RNA transcripts. Using the HTBI primer set, a first-round RT-PCR was run on the TCR CDR3. TCRdb independently ran MiXCR on the multiplex PCR reads; one entry per CDR3 protein. The table includes 350,000 or so distinct CDR3 sequences, 15% to 20% detected once. The sample was blood. Receptor source: a woman in her forties or fifties with Graves' hyperthyroidism.

CDR3: CASSYGAQGLDGYTF. The CDR3 nucleotides are TGTGCCAGCAGTTACGGAGCTCAGGGGTTAGATGGCTACACCTTC. The V call is TRBV6-5, the J call TRBJ1-2; weak D call: TRBD1 (6 bases). Germline V lookup: CDR1 MNHEY, CDR2 SVGAGI. The CDR3 runs 15 residues. The V end lost 2 bases, the J end lost 6 bases, and 16 bases lay between the germline ends.

The J gene is TRBJ1-1, the V gene TRBV5-1, with D perhaps matching TRBD1 (6 bases). The CDR3 runs 15 residues. Germline loops: CDR1 SGHRS, CDR2 YFSETQ. V was trimmed by 0 bases and J by 7 bases, leaving 16 bases between them. The CDR3 sequence: CASSLVPGAGVEAFF. CDR3 coding DNA: TGCGCCAGCAGCTTGGTTCCGGGGGCGGGGGTTGAAGCTTTCTTT.

This clonotype occurred a few times. The chain employs TRBV27 and TRBJ1-4; no firm D call. The V gene lost 5 bases and the J gene lost 7 bases, with 14 bases spanning the gap. CDR1 MNHEY and CDR2 SMNVEV come from the germline V gene (reference sequence). The CDR3 consists of 14 residues. The CDR3 protein is CASSPGKAGEKLFF. The CDR3 region has the DNA TGTGCCAGCAGTCCGGGAAAGGCGGGTGAAAAACTGTTTTTT.

Only a few counts were recorded for this clonotype. The V gene is TRBV28, the J gene TRBJ1-2; the match to TRBD1 covers 9 bases. V lost 6 bases, J lost 8 bases, and 10 bases stayed unmatched. The germline V gene encodes CDR1 MDHEN and CDR2 SYDVKM. This CDR3 comprises 14 residues. CDR3 protein: CASRSGTGRHGYTF. CDR3 DNA sequence: TGTGCCAGCAGGTCCGGGACAGGGAGACACGGCTACACCTTC.

A word on this clonotype: Sequence at one end of the junction differs from germline and may be a read error. The chain couples TRBV5-5 to TRBJ2-3, with TRBD2 matching 11 bases. CDR1 and CDR2 (germline): SGHKS, YYEKEE (reference sequence). The CDR3 has 16 amino acids. Written as DNA, the CDR3 is TGTGCCGGCAGCTATAGCGGGAGGGCCGTCACAGATACGCAGTATTTT. It translates to CAGSYSGRAVTDTQYF.

This clonotype was counted many times. The chain recombines TRBV30 with TRBJ1-1; D remains unclear. Per the germline V gene, CDR1 is GTSNPN and CDR2 is SVGIG (reference sequence). There are 15 residues in the CDR3. V was clipped by 0 bases and J by 0 bases, with 11 bases between them. The CDR3 sequence: CAWSVRPIMNTEAFF. In nucleotides, the CDR3 is TGTGCCTGGAGTGTACGCCCGATTATGAACACTGAAGCTTTCTTT. The full variable domain, in which reference TRBV30 and TRBJ1-1 provide the parts outside the CDR3, is SQTIHQWPATLVQPVGSPLSLECTVEGTSNPNLYWYRQAAGRGLQLLFYSVGIGQISSEVPQNLSASRPQDRQFILSSKKLLLSDSGFYLCAWSVRPIMNTEAFFGQGTRLTVV.

The table lists this clonotype with many counts. V and J are TRBV28 and TRBJ2-1; TRBD1 might be the D (5 bases). V lost 5 bases and J lost 8, with 19 bases in between. The CDR3 has 15 amino acids. Germline V CDR1 and CDR2: MDHEN, SYDVKM. The CDR3 coding sequence is TGTGCCAGCAGTCCCGAAGGGCAGGGTGGCGATGAGCAGTTCTTC. Translation: CASSPEGQGGDEQFF.

This clonotype was counted at least ten times. This rearrangement joins TRBV12-3 or TRBV12-4 to TRBJ1-5, with unresolved D. This CDR3 is 15 amino acids long. Trimming removed 7 bases at V and 0 bases at J, with 13 bases between. CDR3 nucleotide sequence: TGTGCCAGCACCGCCGGACGGATTAGCAATCAGCCCCAGCATTTT. Protein sequence: CASTAGRISNQPQHF.

This clonotype has only a few counts. This chain uses TRBV20-1 with TRBJ2-6; D remains unclear. Trimming left V 6 bases short and J 6 bases short, with 12 bases between. Germline CDR1 reads DFQATT; CDR2 reads SNEGSKA (reference sequence). The CDR3 extends over 13 amino acids. DNA of the CDR3: TGCAGTGCCGTACCCTTCTCGGCCAACGTCCTGACTTTC. Protein sequence: CSAVPFSANVLTF.

Of note for this clonotype: A much bigger clone sits one base away, suggesting this may be a read error. The rearrangement joins TRBV6-1 to TRBJ1-6; possible D gene TRBD1, 5 bases. Germline CDR1 is MNHNS and CDR2 is SASEGT. The CDR3 extends over 16 amino acids. The V and J ends lost 2 bases and 6 bases respectively, with 14 bases between them. The CDR3 reads CASSELPGSFNSPLHF. As DNA, the CDR3 is TGTGCCAGCAGTGAATTGCCAGGGAGCTTTAATTCACCCCTCCACTTT.

CDR3 sequence (DNA): TGTGCCAGCAGTTCCGGCTGGCGGGAGTACGAGCAGTACTTC. Translating it yields CASSSGWREYEQYF. This chain uses TRBV28 with TRBJ2-7; 7 bases line up with TRBD2. The CDR3 sequence is 14 residues long. V was pared by 4 bases and J by 4 bases, with 7 bases of the junction left unmatched. The germline CDR1 and CDR2 sequences are MDHEN and SYDVKM. Drawing the rest from reference TRBV28 and TRBJ2-7, the complete variable domain is DVKVTQSSRYLVKRTGEKVFLECVQDMDHENMFWYRQDPGLGLRLIYFSYDVKMKEKGDIPEGYSVSREKKERFSLILESASTNQTSMYLCASSSGWREYEQYFGPGTRLTVT.

This clonotype was seen many times. The chain carries TRBV27 and TRBJ2-7; TRBD1 might be the D (6 bases). The CDR3 sequence is 15 residues long. Trimming took 3 bases from V and 3 from J, leaving 15 bases between them. The germline V gene encodes CDR1 MNHEY and CDR2 SMNVEV (reference sequence). The CDR3 is CASSLARGYFYEQYF. CDR3 DNA: TGTGCCAGCAGTTTGGCCAGGGGCTACTTCTACGAGCAGTACTTC.

This clonotype was seen at least ten times. The CDR3, as DNA: TGTGCCATCAGCCCGGGAAGAGGCGAGCAGTACTTC. Amino acids: CAISPGRGEQYF. The V call is TRBV10-3, the J call TRBJ2-7; tentative D call: TRBD2 (5 bases). The CDR3 extends over 12 amino acids. The V gene lost 6 bases and the J gene lost 6 bases, with 12 bases spanning the gap. Germline V gives CDR1 ENHRY, CDR2 SYGVKD.

Ten or more counts support this clonotype. This chain links TRBV2 with TRBJ1-2; the D gene is possibly TRBD1 (6 bases). CDR1 SNHLY and CDR2 FYNNEI come from the germline V gene. This CDR3 is 13 amino acids long. Trimming removed 7 bases at V and 3 bases at J, with 12 bases between. CDR3: CASKGGFDYGYTF. The CDR3 nucleotides read TGTGCCAGCAAAGGGGGTTTTGACTATGGCTACACCTTC.

This clonotype was observed a single time. The chain employs TRBV25-1 and TRBJ1-1, with D perhaps TRBD1 (6 bases). The V end was cut by 3 bases, the J end by 3 bases, with 17 bases between. Germline V gene data show CDR1 as MGHDK and CDR2 as SYGVNS. This CDR3 has 16 amino acids. CDR3 amino acids: CASSERGGARDTEAFF. DNA of the CDR3: TGTGCCAGCAGTGAGAGGGGGGGGGCGCGGGACACTGAAGCTTTCTTT. Full variable domain (rest looked up from reference TRBV25-1 and TRBJ1-1): EADIYQTPRYLVIGTGKKITLECSQTMGHDKMYWYQQDPGMELHLIHYSYGVNSTEKGDLSSESTVSRIRTEHFPLTLESARPSHTSQYLCASSERGGARDTEAFFGQGTRLTVV.

The chain recombines TRBV30 with TRBJ2-3; D gene uncertain. The germline CDR1 and CDR2 sequences are GTSNPN and SVGIG (reference sequence). The CDR3 is 12 amino acids. Trimming removed 0 bases from V and 6 bases from J, with 7 bases in between. CDR3 DNA sequence: TGTGCCTGGAGTGTCGGTCGGGATACGCAGTATTTT. Translating it yields CAWSVGRDTQYF.

This chain joins TRBV6-2 or TRBV6-3 and TRBJ1-6; 7 bases fit TRBD1. Germline trimming cut 3 bases from V and 10 bases from J; bases unmatched to any gene: 15. This CDR3 contains 17 residues. CDR1 is MNHEY and CDR2 is SVGEGT in the germline V gene. Here the CDR3 DNA reads TGTGCCAGCAGTTATACCTCAGGGGGGCTGCTTGGCTCACCCCTCCACTTT. Translating it yields CASSYTSGGLLGSPLHF.

The CDR3 protein is CASSPGLSGSSYNEQFF. The CDR3 DNA is TGCGCCAGCAGCCCGGGCCTTAGCGGGAGTTCCTACAATGAGCAGTTCTTC. The chain is built from TRBV5-1 and TRBJ2-1; 9 nucleotides line up with TRBD2. V shed 4 bases, J shed 1 base, and the junction held 9 bases outside the gene matches. There are 17 residues in the CDR3. CDR1 is SGHRS and CDR2 is YFSETQ in the germline V gene. The entire variable domain, with the rest obtained from reference TRBV5-1 and TRBJ2-1, is as follows: KAGVTQTPRYLIKTRGQQVTLSCSPISGHRSVSWYQQTPGQGLQFLFEYFSETQRNKGNFPGRFSGRQFSNSRSEMNVSTLELGDSALYLCASSPGLSGSSYNEQFFGPGTRLTVL.

This clonotype occurred many times. Compared with germline, one end of the junction differs, possibly owing to a read error. The chain recombines TRBV20-1 with TRBJ2-1, with 7 bases matching TRBD1. The CDR3 spans 14 residues. From germline, CDR1 is DFQATT and CDR2 SNEGSKA (reference sequence). The CDR3 reads CSAIGTVPYNEQFF. The CDR3 DNA follows: TGCAGTGCGATCGGGACAGTTCCCTACAATGAACAGTTCTTC.

The rearrangement joins TRBV6-2 or TRBV6-3 to TRBJ2-1; 7 nucleotides align to TRBD2. The CDR3 is 17 residues long. In germline, CDR1 is MNHEY, CDR2 SVGEGT. Unmatched junction bases numbered 11, after V lost 2 bases and J lost 4 bases. The CDR3 loop reads CASSYGRPSGFYNEQFF. The CDR3 region has the DNA TGTGCCAGCAGTTACGGGAGGCCTAGCGGATTTTACAATGAGCAGTTCTTC.

The chain recombines TRBV20-1 with TRBJ2-7; 15 bases match TRBD2. The length of the CDR3 is 18 residues. Per the germline V gene, CDR1 is DFQATT and CDR2 is SNEGSKA (reference sequence). V was clipped by 0 bases and J by 5 bases; unmatched bases: 11. The CDR3 nucleotides read TGCAGTGCTAGAGATCAGGGGACTAGCGGGAGGCGTTCGCACGAGCAGTACTTC. This encodes CSARDQGTSGRRSHEQYF.

Ten or more counts support this clonotype. This chain uses TRBV27 with TRBJ1-5, with D uncertain. Germline loops: CDR1 MNHEY, CDR2 SMNVEV (reference sequence). The CDR3 loop spans 13 amino acids. Between the trimmed V and J ends, which lost 7 bases and 4 bases, there was a span of 11 bases. CDR3 DNA: TGTGCCAGCAAAGGGTCGGGAAATCAGCCCCAGCATTTT. Its protein is CASKGSGNQPQHF.